Following are 9 T cell receptor beta chains from one sample sequenced in a study of glioma-infiltrating T cells after dendritic cell vaccination listed by TCRdb under 2016. Library generation was performed with the immunoSEQ multiplex PCR assay. Imported from immuneACCESS, the table was reduced by TCRdb to in-frame sequences with V and J called. These copies leave out some clones; in studies compared against another copy, an unresolved V gene accounts for under half, and the cause of the remainder is not known. The sample records 55,000 to 75,000 clones, roughly 83% of which are singletons. The biggest ten clones account for less than 20% of the sample. This specimen's time point label, per the study, means: after dendritic cell vaccination, including at tumor progression/relapse. The sample consisted of blood, taken after dendritic cell vaccination. The receptors derive from a human donor with glioblastoma.

This clone was seen more than once but under ten times. The gene calls are TRBV5-8 and TRBJ2-7, with no clear D. Trimming removed 2 bases at V and 3 bases at J, with 3 bases between. The CDR3 sequence is 11 residues long. Germline-derived CDR1 and CDR2 are SGHTS and YDEGEE. CDR3 region: CASSFGYEQYF. The CDR3 DNA follows: TGTGCCAGCAGCTTCGGCTACGAGCAGTACTTC.

The chain couples TRBV5-4 to TRBJ1-2; no definite D call. Germline V gene sequence: CDR1 SGHNT, CDR2 YYREEE (reference sequence). This CDR3 comprises 14 residues. Trimming took 1 base from V and 4 from J, leaving 11 bases between them. The CDR3 loop reads CASSLWMGSYGYTF. CDR3 nucleotide sequence: TGTGCCAGCAGCTTGTGGATGGGGAGCTATGGCTACACCTTC. Full variable domain (outside the CDR3, taken from reference TRBV5-4 and TRBJ1-2): ETGVTQSPTHLIKTRGQQVTLRCSSQSGHNTVSWYQQALGQGPQFIFQYYREEENGRGNFPPRFSGLQFPNYSSELNVNALELDDSALYLCASSLWMGSYGYTFGSGTRLTVV.

The chain is built from TRBV5-6 and TRBJ1-5, with unresolved D. The CDR3 has 13 residues. Deletions cut 4 bases from V and 9 bases from J, with 14 bases between. CDR1 is SGHDT, CDR2 YYEEEE, per germline. The CDR3 here is CASSTTGFGPQHF. CDR3 coding DNA: TGTGCCAGCAGCACGACGGGATTTGGGCCCCAGCATTTT.

The V and J genes are TRBV5-1 and TRBJ1-2, with TRBD1 matching over 9 bases. Per the germline V gene, CDR1 is SGHRS and CDR2 is YFSETQ. Trimming removed 4 bases from V and 2 bases from J; junction bases left unmatched: 3. There are 14 residues in the CDR3. The DNA for the CDR3 is TGCGCCAGCAGCCAGGGGACAGGGAACTATGGCTACACCTTC. It codes for CASSQGTGNYGYTF.

V gene TRBV5-1 combines with J gene TRBJ2-7; 7 nucleotides match TRBD1. The CDR3 has 14 residues. V lost 1 base and J lost 5; bases outside the gene matches: 6. Germline loops: CDR1 SGHRS, CDR2 YFSETQ. The DNA for the CDR3 is TGCGCCAGCAGCTTGCGAAGGGGGCAGGACGAGCAGTACTTC. Its translation: CASSLRRGQDEQYF.

The sample holds a few counts of this clone. This sequence joins TRBV19 and TRBJ2-7; possible D gene TRBD1, 6 bases. Germline V CDR1 and CDR2: LNHDA, SQIVND (reference sequence). The CDR3 is 13 residues long. V was clipped by 5 bases and J by 1 base, with 9 bases between them. In DNA, the CDR3 is TGTGCCAGTAGTGTCGACAGGTCCTACGAGCAGTACTTC. It is translated as CASSVDRSYEQYF. Using reference TRBV19 and TRBJ2-7 for the parts outside the CDR3, the full variable domain is DGGITQSPKYLFRKEGQNVTLSCEQNLNHDAMYWYRQDPGQGLRLIYYSQIVNDFQKGDIAEGYSVSREKKESFPLTVTSAQKNPTAFYLCASSVDRSYEQYFGPGTRLTVT.

This clone was recorded only once. V usage is TRBV18 and J usage is TRBJ2-1; 8 bases fit TRBD1. The CDR3 covers 15 residues. Germline lookup yields CDR1 KGHSH and CDR2 LQKENI. The V gene end was trimmed by 4 bases and the J gene end by 3 bases; junction bases not matched to a gene: 5. The CDR3 reads CASSLPGQDYNEQFF. CDR3 nucleotides: TGTGCCAGCTCACTACCGGGACAGGACTACAATGAGCAGTTCTTC.

Only a few counts were recorded for this clone. V usage is TRBV7-9 and J usage is TRBJ1-1; possibly TRBD1 for D (5 bases). CDR3 length: 13 amino acids. The germline V gene encodes CDR1 SEHNR and CDR2 FQNEAQ (reference sequence). With 6 bases removed from V and 3 bases from J, the gap between germline ends came to 11 bases. CDR3 sequence (DNA): TGTGCCAGCAGAGACAGTTACCACACTGAAGCTTTCTTT. It is translated as CASRDSYHTEAFF.

Only one count was recorded for this clone. The chain employs TRBV7-9 and TRBJ1-1; tentative D call: TRBD1 (5 bases). There are 14 residues in the CDR3. In germline, CDR1 is SEHNR, CDR2 FQNEAQ (reference sequence). With 5 bases removed from V and 5 bases from J, the gap between germline ends came to 15 bases. In DNA, the CDR3 is TGTGCCAGCAGCCAAGACGGCGGGGGGACTGAAGCTTTCTTT. As protein: CASSQDGGGTEAFF.